The clone carrying this T cell receptor (beta chain) was counted ten times or more. The ends lost 4 bases at V and 4 bases at J; junction bases unmatched: 9. The CDR3 runs to 15 residues. Germline lookup yields CDR1 LGHNA and CDR2 YSLEER. According to the study, TCR beta libraries were built with iRepertoire HTBI primers and CDR3-region Arm-PCR. TCRdb re-analysed the multiplex PCR reads in MiXCR, keeping a single row per CDR3 protein. Of around 500,000 distinct CDR3 sequences listed, approximately 12% were seen once; the top ten hold more than 8%. The data were obtained in a study of regulatory T cells in long-lasting Graves disease. The time point was: newly diagnosed GD, antithyroid drugs for less than 3 months. PBMC RNA served as the TCR library source. Another study also made use of these data, one on T cells in Graves' hyperthyroidism and ophthalmopathy. That publication notes: Most expanded thyroid clonotypes above 0.001 recurred in blood. Ophthalmopathy, as predicted by the model, came a median roughly 6.5 months after the prediction.

Sequencing was performed on peripheral blood mononuclear cells (PBMCs), taken at new diagnosis, from a patient treated with antithyroid drugs. This receptor was obtained from a woman aged 25 to 39 with Graves disease. The rearrangement links TRBV4-3 to TRBJ1-2, with 7 positions matching TRBD1. The CDR3 sequence: CASSREGQAIYGYTF. For the CDR3, the DNA is TGCGCCAGCAGCCGAGAAGGACAGGCCATCTATGGCTACACCTTC.